This T cell receptor beta chain was recorded in a study of blood T cell repertoires in COVID-19. Study context: From the United States, Italy and Spain came samples of acute and convalescent COVID-19. Nucleic acid was either cDNA or gDNA, and it came from T cells, B-cell-depleted T cells, or PBMCs.

This clone came up a few times. In the source study's methods: Reference gene primer amplification gave nucleated cell count estimates. Assay: immunoSEQ multiplex PCR; the TCRdb copy retains only in-frame clones and omits some. V and J calls plus clone size are reproduced from that table; the DNA served to infer D and trimming. Here the sample spans 100,000 or so clones, around 87% being singletons. The Seattle patients, enrolled during active infection, were followed longitudinally. The TCR sequence derives from a woman aged 45 to 65 with COVID-19, enrolled during active disease. Sequenced material: peripheral blood.

The CDR3 here is CASSWHRGYGYTF. For the CDR3, the DNA is TGTGCCAGCAGTTGGCACAGGGGCTATGGCTACACCTTC. The V call is TRBV6-2 or TRBV6-3, the J call TRBJ1-2, with TRBD1 identical over 7 bases. Germline V gene data show CDR1 as MNHEY and CDR2 as SVGEGT. The CDR3 length is 13 residues. The V segment lost 4 bases and the J segment 4 bases; nucleotides outside the gene matches: 3.